This T cell receptor beta chain was retrieved from a study of T cell repertoires in cytomegalovirus infection. Study overall: Alongside well-studied HLA-B-restricted CMV epitopes, recently identified HLA-C-restricted CMV epitopes were also used. Both CMV infection and a matching HLA type were indicated by public TCR beta signatures. Study-level results: The ex vivo response was dominated by HLA-C-restricted CMV-specific TCR beta clonotypes.

TCRdb reprocessed the reads with MiXCR, giving one entry per CDR3 protein. Among approximately 600,000 distinct CDR3 sequences listed, 35% to 50% were seen once. The germline V and J ends were trimmed by 2 bases and 0 bases, with 25 bases remaining between them. Germline V gene sequence: CDR1 MDHEN, CDR2 SYDVKM. The CDR3 covers 20 residues. About this clonotype itself: The antigen is not known.

The chain carries TRBV28 and TRBJ1-2, with D tentatively TRBD1 (5 bases). This sequence was found in a human donor in good health (CMV status not recorded). Some clones in this sample may be carry-over from other donors' samples. The sequencing used cultured PBMCs, collected from culture after CMV antigen stimulation. As DNA, the CDR3 is TGTGCCAGCAGTTTAAGATCTTGGCGGGACGGGGGAAAAGCTAACTATGGCTACACCTTC. This translates into CASSLRSWRDGGKANYGYTF.